These 20 T cell receptor beta chains came from one sample sequenced in a study of CD8 T cells in ankylosing spondylitis. These receptors' targets are unknown. Points from the study as a whole: Fewer than 10 highly homologous variants made up a TCR beta motif that seemed to typify ankylosing spondylitis blood.

Using its own MiXCR run on the 5' RACE reads, TCRdb lists one record per CDR3 protein. The repertoire holds 500,000 to 650,000 distinct CDR3 sequences, with about 5.4% as singletons. Sequences were obtained from blood, either unsorted or a sorted T cell fraction (not recorded which). The source of these receptors is a male donor with ankylosing spondylitis.

This clonotype was seen repeatedly, ten times or more. The rearrangement uses TRBV5-1 and TRBJ2-2, with D perhaps given as TRBD1 or TRBD2 (6 bases each). V shed 0 bases and J shed 4 bases, with 10 bases lying between them. CDR3 size: 15 residues. Germline V gene lookup returns CDR1 SGHRS and CDR2 YFSETQ. DNA for the CDR3: TGCGCCAGCAGCTTGGGCGGGACAATCACCGGGGAGCTGTTTTTT. Its protein product is CASSLGGTITGELFF.

The chain is built from TRBV7-9 and TRBJ2-7, with TRBD2 identical over 11 bases. Unmatched junction bases numbered 10, after V lost 5 bases and J lost 7 bases. Germline V gene data show CDR1 as SEHNR and CDR2 as FQNEAQ (reference sequence). CDR3 length equals 15 residues. For the CDR3, the DNA is TGTGCCAGCAGCCTGATAGCGGGAGGGCCGGGGGAGCAGTACTTC. This gives the protein CASSLIAGGPGEQYF.

This clonotype occurred many times. The CDR3 DNA follows: TGTGCCAGCAGCTTGGATTATAACTCTGGGGCCAACGTCCTGACTTTC. This gives the protein CASSLDYNSGANVLTF. The V call is TRBV5-8, the J call TRBJ2-6; no definite D call. From germline, CDR1 is SGHTS and CDR2 YDEGEE. This CDR3 spans 16 amino acids. Trimming pared 0 bases from V and 0 bases from J, leaving 7 bases between.

This clonotype was recorded a few times. This chain uses TRBV11-1 with TRBJ2-7; 15 bases map to TRBD2. Trimming removed 10 bases from V and 4 bases from J; junction bases left unmatched: 17. Germline values: CDR1 SGHAT, CDR2 FQDESV (reference sequence). CDR3 length equals 18 residues. CDR3 sequence: CATMRGTSGRLKPYEQYF. In DNA form, the CDR3 reads TGTGCCACCATGCGAGGGACTAGCGGGAGGTTAAAACCTTACGAGCAGTACTTC.

This clonotype was seen many times. The chain joins TRBV6-1 to TRBJ1-1; perhaps TRBD1 as D (5 bases). The V and J ends lost 6 bases and 4 bases respectively, with 15 bases between them. The CDR3 consists of 14 residues. CDR1 and CDR2 from the germline V gene are MNHNS and SASEGT. The CDR3 region is CASRTPRGSTEAFF. CDR3 sequence (DNA): TGTGCCAGCAGGACTCCTAGGGGCTCCACTGAAGCTTTCTTT.

This clonotype has a count of ten or more. The V call is TRBV7-2, the J call TRBJ2-7; possibly TRBD1 for D (6 bases). Between the trimmed V and J ends, which lost 2 bases and 6 bases, there was a span of 17 bases. CDR3 length equals 15 residues. Germline assignment: CDR1 SGHTA and CDR2 FQGNSA. CDR3 loop: CASSLMGAPVGEQYF. The CDR3 coding sequence is TGTGCCAGCAGCTTAATGGGGGCTCCAGTCGGCGAGCAGTACTTC.

This clonotype was observed at least ten times. The J gene is TRBJ2-4, the V gene TRBV27; 7 bases align to TRBD1. This CDR3 contains 14 residues. Germline V lookup: CDR1 MNHEY, CDR2 SMNVEV (reference sequence). The junction had 6 bases not matched to a gene; V was cut back by 4 bases and J by 6 bases. This chain's CDR3 is CASSSRQGGNIQYF. The CDR3 DNA follows: TGTGCCAGCAGTTCTCGACAGGGTGGAAACATTCAGTACTTC.

This clonotype was recorded many times. This chain joins TRBV20-1 and TRBJ1-2; TRBD1 is a possible D gene (6 bases). The V end lost 1 base, the J end lost 14 bases, and 17 bases lay between the germline ends. Per the germline V gene, CDR1 is DFQATT and CDR2 is SNEGSKA (reference sequence). This CDR3 is built from 12 residues. In nucleotides, the CDR3 is TGCAGTGCTAGAGGCGGACAGTCGAAAGGGACCTTC. Protein product: CSARGGQSKGTF.

This clonotype was detected ten times or more. This sequence joins TRBV20-1 and TRBJ2-3; 8 bases match TRBD2. Losses at the gene ends were 3 bases for V and 6 bases for J; bases not matched to a gene: 8. From germline, CDR1 is DFQATT and CDR2 SNEGSKA (reference sequence). This CDR3 has 14 residues. The DNA for the CDR3 is TGCAGTGCTAGTAACGGGAGGGCGTTGGATACGCAGTATTTT. Residues: CSASNGRALDTQYF.

This clonotype was observed many times. V is TRBV4-3 and J is TRBJ2-3, with D tentatively TRBD2 (6 bases). This CDR3 has 16 amino acids. Trimming shortened V by 0 bases and J by 3 bases, and 13 bases separated the two germline ends. Per germline, CDR1 LGHNA and CDR2 YSLEER. The CDR3 sequence is CASSQDLGGATDTQYF. The DNA of the CDR3 is TGCGCCAGCAGCCAAGATCTGGGGGGAGCGACAGATACGCAGTATTTT.

This clonotype came up a few times. The V and J genes are TRBV5-1 and TRBJ2-7, with TRBD1 matching over 7 bases. The trim removed 0 bases at V and 0 bases at J, leaving 9 bases unmatched. This CDR3 spans 17 amino acids. Germline lookup yields CDR1 SGHRS and CDR2 YFSETQ. The CDR3 spells CASSLGRGIDGSYEQYF. CDR3 sequence (DNA): TGCGCCAGCAGCTTGGGCAGGGGGATTGATGGCTCCTACGAGCAGTACTTC.

This clonotype was seen at least ten times. The rearrangement links TRBV20-1 to TRBJ2-5; D possibly corresponds to TRBD1 (5 bases). Trimming left V 0 bases short and J 4 bases short, with 15 bases between. CDR3 size: 15 residues. The germline V gene encodes CDR1 DFQATT and CDR2 SNEGSKA (reference sequence). CDR3 DNA: TGCAGTGCTAGAGATTTAAGGGGTAGGGGAGAGACCCAGTACTTC. Residues: CSARDLRGRGETQYF.

This clonotype has at least ten counts. The chain uses TRBV7-2 and TRBJ2-7; 10 nucleotides match TRBD2. This CDR3 comprises 15 residues. In germline, CDR1 is SGHTA, CDR2 FQGNSA. The junction had 6 bases not matched to a gene; V was cut back by 5 bases and J by 2 bases. CDR3 amino acids: CASSRTSGNPYEQYF. The CDR3 DNA follows: TGTGCCAGCAGCCGAACTAGCGGGAACCCCTACGAGCAGTACTTC.

In this sample, this clonotype turned up many times. J is TRBJ2-3 and V is TRBV9, with D possibly matching TRBD2 (5 bases). Trimming removed 4 bases at V and 0 bases at J, with 18 bases between. In germline, CDR1 is SGDLS, CDR2 YYNGEE. CDR3 length equals 17 residues. The CDR3 sequence: CASSPTTLRTSTDTQYF. The CDR3 DNA reads TGTGCCAGCAGCCCTACGACCCTACGGACTAGCACAGATACGCAGTATTTT.

In its sample, this clonotype was seen many times. The V gene is TRBV20-1, the J gene TRBJ2-7, with 9 bases identical to TRBD1. In germline, CDR1 is DFQATT, CDR2 SNEGSKA (reference sequence). Trimming took 6 bases from V and 3 from J; bases not matched to a gene: 3. CDR3 length: 12 residues. Written as DNA, the CDR3 is TGCAGTGCGGGACAGGGCTTCTACGAGCAGTACTTC. Protein product: CSAGQGFYEQYF.

This clonotype was counted ten times or more. J is TRBJ1-6 and V is TRBV20-1, with a tentative D call TRBD1 (5 bases). V was shortened by 4 bases and J by 6 bases, with 10 bases between the two germline ends. Germline V gene data show CDR1 as DFQATT and CDR2 as SNEGSKA (reference sequence). The CDR3 sequence is 13 residues long. CDR3 residues: CSAKGRINSPLHF. The CDR3, as DNA: TGCAGTGCTAAGGGACGGATTAATTCACCCCTCCACTTT.

This clonotype was seen repeatedly, ten times or more. V and J are TRBV7-2 and TRBJ2-2; TRBD1 matches at 10 bases. The CDR3 has 15 residues. CDR1 SGHTA and CDR2 FQGNSA come from the germline V gene. V gave up 3 bases and J gave up 4 bases; unmatched junction bases: 2. This CDR3 reads CASSFRTGGTGELFF. The CDR3 DNA reads as TGTGCCAGCAGCTTTCGGACAGGGGGCACCGGGGAGCTGTTTTTT.

This clonotype was seen repeatedly, ten times or more. V is TRBV20-1 and J is TRBJ1-5; D is perhaps TRBD1 (5 bases). CDR1 is DFQATT, CDR2 SNEGSKA, per germline (reference sequence). This CDR3 has 14 residues. Trimming took 6 bases from V and 0 from J, leaving 12 bases between them. The CDR3 here is CSAPWGYSNQPQHF. The CDR3 DNA is TGCAGTGCCCCGTGGGGGTATAGCAATCAGCCCCAGCATTTT.

In this sample, this clonotype turned up many times. The chain combines TRBV27 with TRBJ1-5, with 7 bases matching TRBD1. The CDR3 runs to 16 residues. V gave up 4 bases and J gave up 2 bases; unmatched junction bases: 8. Germline-derived CDR1 and CDR2 are MNHEY and SMNVEV (reference sequence). DNA for the CDR3: TGTGCCAGCAGTTCAGCCAGGGGGACGGGCAATCAGCCCCAGCATTTT. Residues: CASSSARGTGNQPQHF.

This clonotype was picked up many times. The CDR3 DNA follows: TGCGCCAGCAGCGTGTCCGGGACCATTAACCCCAGTCCCCAGCATTTT. It specifies CASSVSGTINPSPQHF. This chain uses TRBV5-1 with TRBJ1-5; D is possibly TRBD1 (5 bases). The V gene's germline CDR1 is SGHRS and CDR2 YFSETQ. Trimming cost V 4 bases and J 10 bases, with 24 bases left between them. The CDR3 is 16 amino acids.